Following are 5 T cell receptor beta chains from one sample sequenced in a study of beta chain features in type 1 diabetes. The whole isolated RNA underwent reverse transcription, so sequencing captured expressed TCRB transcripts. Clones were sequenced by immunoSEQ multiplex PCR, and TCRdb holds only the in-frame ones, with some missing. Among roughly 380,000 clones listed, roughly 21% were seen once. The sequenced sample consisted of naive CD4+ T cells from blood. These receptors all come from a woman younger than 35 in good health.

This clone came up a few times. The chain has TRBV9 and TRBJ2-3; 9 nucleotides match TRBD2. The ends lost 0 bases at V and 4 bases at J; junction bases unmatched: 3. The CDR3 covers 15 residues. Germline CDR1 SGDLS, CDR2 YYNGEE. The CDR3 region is CASSVGLAASDTQYF. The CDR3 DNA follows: TGTGCCAGCAGCGTAGGACTAGCGGCTTCAGATACGCAGTATTTT.

In nucleotides, the CDR3 is TGTGCCAGCAGTCTAGAGGGACTAACTCAAGAGACCCAGTACTTC. It encodes CASSLEGLTQETQYF. This chain links TRBV7-8 with TRBJ2-5; 7 nucleotides align to TRBD2. Per germline, CDR1 SGHVS and CDR2 FQNEAQ. This CDR3 contains 15 residues. V shed 6 bases, J shed 2 bases, and the junction held 9 bases outside the gene matches.

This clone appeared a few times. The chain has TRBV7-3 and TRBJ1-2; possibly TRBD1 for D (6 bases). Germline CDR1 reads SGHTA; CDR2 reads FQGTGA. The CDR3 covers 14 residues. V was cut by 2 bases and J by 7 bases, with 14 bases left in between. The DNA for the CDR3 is TGTGCCAGCAGCTTAGGGGGGGCGGTAGGTGGCTACACCTTC. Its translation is CASSLGGAVGGYTF.

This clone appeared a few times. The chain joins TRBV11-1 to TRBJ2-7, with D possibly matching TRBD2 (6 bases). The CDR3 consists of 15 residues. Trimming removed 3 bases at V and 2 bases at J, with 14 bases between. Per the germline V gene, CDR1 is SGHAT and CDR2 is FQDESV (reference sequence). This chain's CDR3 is CASSFGSGSTYEQYF. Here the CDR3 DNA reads TGTGCCAGCAGCTTTGGTAGCGGTTCCACCTACGAGCAGTACTTC.

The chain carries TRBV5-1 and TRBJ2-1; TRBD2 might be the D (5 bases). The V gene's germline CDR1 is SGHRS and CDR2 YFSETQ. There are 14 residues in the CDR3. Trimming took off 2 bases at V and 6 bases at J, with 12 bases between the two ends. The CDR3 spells CASSLTSLSNEQFF. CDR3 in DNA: TGCGCCAGCAGCTTAACTAGTCTTTCCAATGAGCAGTTCTTC. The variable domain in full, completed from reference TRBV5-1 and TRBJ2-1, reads KAGVTQTPRYLIKTRGQQVTLSCSPISGHRSVSWYQQTPGQGLQFLFEYFSETQRNKGNFPGRFSGRQFSNSRSEMNVSTLELGDSALYLCASSLTSLSNEQFFGPGTRLTVL.